This note documents a single T cell receptor (beta chain) sequence. The antigen is unknown. Germline values: CDR1 SGHTA, CDR2 FQGTGA. The V end lost 1 base, the J end lost 2 bases, and 13 bases lay between the germline ends. This CDR3 comprises 16 residues. The sample belongs to a study of radiotherapy plus CTLA-4 blockade in lung cancer. Study-level information: Of all patients, approximately 18% responded objectively and roughly 31% showed disease control. General observations from the study: Blood saw expansion of tumor-derived TCR clones after radiotherapy plus ipilimumab. Increased serum interferon-beta after radiation also reportedly predicted response strongly.

Focal radiation with ipilimumab CTLA-4 blockade was given to patients with chemo-refractory metastatic non-small-cell lung cancer. Only in-frame clones appear in the TCRdb table, and some are missing; sequencing was by immunoSEQ multiplex PCR. The top ten hold 6.9% of the sample, which has around 130,000 clones, 70% to 90% seen once. This specimen consisted of peripheral blood, obtained from a patient treated with radiotherapy plus ipilimumab. This TCR derives from a human donor with non-small cell lung cancer that progressed on radiotherapy plus ipilimumab. The chain recombines TRBV7-3 with TRBJ2-3; D uncertain. The CDR3: CASSLRAEPNTDTQYF. Written as DNA, the CDR3 is TGTGCCAGCAGCTTAAGAGCTGAGCCAAACACAGATACGCAGTATTTT. The full variable domain, in which reference TRBV7-3 and TRBJ2-3 provide the parts outside the CDR3, is GAGVSQTPSNKVTEKGKYVELRCDPISGHTALYWYRQSLGQGPEFLIYFQGTGAADDSGLPNDRFFAVRPEGSVSTLKIQRTERGDSAVYLCASSLRAEPNTDTQYFGPGTRLTVL.